The T cell receptor beta chain under discussion was sequenced for a study of cytomegalovirus exposure and HLA in healthy donors listed by TCRdb under 2017. Some background on the complete study: In an earlier analysis of 550 to 750 of the donors, about 270 Gb of sequence data and 95 million to 130 million unique TCR beta sequences from about 179 million T cells were reported. The study aimed to test whether signatures of past pathogen exposure could be identified by cataloging public T cell receptors. The study combined high-throughput TCR immunosequencing, statistical association of individual TCRs with disease status, and machine learning to predict cytomegalovirus infection status. A later genetic analysis took genome-wide SNP genotypes for about 65% of the 666 donors and used that subset as a discovery cohort. Besides the first cohort of roughly 660 subjects, a separate validation cohort made up of 90 to 150 different subjects was used. Several DR-DQ haplotypes were handled as single units for association and clustering because linkage in the cohort was strong. The genetic ancestry cluster associated with self-reported Caucasian donors included about four fifths of the 398 genotyped donors. Every discovery cohort repertoire had been produced on one sequencing platform. Donor age, sex, ethnicity and CMV serostatus were collected together with the repertoire data. An early release that covered around 590 HLA-typed donors contained about 300 gigabases of sequencing data and around 80 million unique TCR sequences. In the later analysis, no new phenotypic data were used to find candidate immune exposures; instead, reliance was placed on TCR beta sequences and their occurrence across donors. Both class I and class II loci were covered by HLA typing, at four-digit resolution. Typing coverage varied by locus: 629-630 donors for A, B, C, DRB1 and DQB1; about 520 for DQA1; about 600 for DPA1; around 490 for DPB1. The study profiled the T cell repertoires of fewer than 850 subjects by immunosequencing and related them to cytomegalovirus serostatus. An earlier analysis of approximately 580 of the donors used high-throughput TCR beta sequencing to judge whether each TCR beta V gene segment behaved as functional or pseudogenic. Across roughly 420 genotyped donors of the cohort, an average of approximately 200,000 unique TCR beta nucleotide sequences per donor were sequenced, and around 20% of those sequences were non-productive. To study patterns of TCR occurrence, a later analysis re-analyzed previously published TCR beta repertoires from 650 to 750 donors and added high-resolution HLA genotyping.

Library preparation employed the immunoSEQ multiplex PCR assay. For the multiplex PCR, a mixture combining 60 forward primers for TCR Vbeta segments and 13 reverse primers for TCR Jbeta segments was used. A multiplex PCR assay on genomic DNA amplified the CDR3 region of rearranged TCR beta genes. On the Illumina HiSeq System, the amplified TCR beta libraries were sequenced as 87-base-pair reads. The published analysis was carried out like this. In a later analysis, around 80 million unique TCR beta chains were counted across the approximately 640 repertoires, and roughly 11 million of these chains were shared by at least two donors. Raw reads were error-corrected and collapsed into unique sequences by a nearest-neighbor algorithm in which closely related sequences were merged to remove PCR and sequencing errors. CDR3 sequences were aligned to IMGT reference sequences to assign V, D and J gene segments. For a sequence to be retained, a match of at least six nucleotides to both a V gene segment and a J gene segment was required. Rearrangements were classified as productive when the CDR3 lacked stop codons and remained in frame with V and J, and all other rearrangements were classified as non-productive. CDR3 was defined according to IMGT convention as the region running from the second conserved V-encoded cysteine to the conserved J-encoded phenylalanine. The earlier analysis of a few hundred of the donors excluded sequences that lacked an unambiguous match to a single V gene segment. In an earlier analysis of a few hundred of the donors, a V segment was called functional when productive rearrangements were above 56.7%, and segregating when the standard deviation between donors exceeded 5%. A statistical classification framework was developed to diagnose cytomegalovirus status using the catalog of TCR beta chain sequences. A later analysis assigned V and J genes by comparing TCR nucleotide sequences with IMGT/GENE-DB human TR gene sequences. A later analysis assigned CDR3 sequences and most-parsimonious VDJ recombination scenarios with the TCRdist pipeline. In a later analysis, every TCR beta chain was defined by the combination of its CDR3 amino acid sequence and its V-gene family, and reads without a unique V-gene family were dropped. A later analysis removed several hundred highly shared, low-generation-probability nucleotide sequences to deal with suspected cross-contamination and a sequencing artifact. For each public chain, a later analysis derived a clonal expansion index from normalized ranks of inferred template counts within each repertoire. A later analysis computed generation probabilities with a VDJ recombination model fitted to out-of-frame rearrangements, and checked the results against IGoR. A later analysis scored TCR-TCR, TCR-HLA and TCR-CMV co-occurrence with hypergeometric tests, applying a repertoire-size bias correction to TCR pairs. In a later analysis, false discovery rates were estimated by permuting HLA or CMV assignments 20 times. In a later analysis, co-occurring TCRs were grouped with DBSCAN, and TCRdist sequence similarity was added when clustering was performed within HLA-allele-positive subsets. For co-occurrence clustering, repertoires with fewer than 30,000 or more than 120,000 public chains were excluded, along with four or five repertoires with anomalous nucleotide sharing. Held by TCRdb, this immuneACCESS table contains in-frame sequences only and omits some clones. Under half of the omission traces to an unresolved V gene where checked; the cause of the rest is unknown. V and J calls and clone size come straight from that table; D and trimming were deduced from the DNA. The sample table contains roughly 130,000 clones; only one count was recorded for roughly 74% of them. 6% to 8% of the sample goes to the ten largest clones.

Comments on this clone: Its antigen is still unknown. Per-nucleotide qualities are absent, and no much larger clonotype sits a single base away.

Reading from cysteine to phenylalanine, the CDR3 counts 17 amino acids. Only CDR3 DNA remains: 51 bases, in frame from the first base. Relative to germline, V is 4 bases shorter and J is 6 bases shorter, with 23 bases between their ends. CDR1 and CDR2 (MNHEY, SMNVEV) derive from the germline V gene (reference sequence). In total, approximately 610 healthy bone marrow donors made up the cohort. At the time of sampling, every cohort member was nominally healthy, though immune exposures that went unrecorded were likely present. The donor was CMV seropositive and belonged to the group of 250 to 300 seropositive cohort members. Every donor gave a peripheral blood sample, and the peripheral blood mononuclear cells from that sample were used for TCR beta sequencing. The Qiagen DNeasy Blood Extraction Kit was used to extract genomic DNA from the blood cell samples. Overall study results and their limits: HLA typing was unavailable for some donors at each locus, so association tests used only the typed subset. In a later analysis, HLA-associated TCR beta chains showed more clonal expansion and lower generation probabilities than non-associated chains that were equally common. In an earlier analysis of approximately 600 of the donors, most TCR beta V segments were observed in productive rearrangements about 90% or about 30% of the time, broadly matching IMGT annotations. Most TCR sequences were observed very rarely across donors, whereas some public TCRs were present in many individuals. The cohort was sequenced for TCR beta chains only, and without alpha or paired-chain data the features that could be detected were limited. Linkage disequilibrium might explain the correlated functional status among segregating V segments, but an unknown experimental factor could not be excluded. The study listed 150 to 200 TCR beta chains as associated with cytomegalovirus. Specific HLA alleles were associated with more than 15,000 TCR beta sequences at a false discovery rate of 0.05 in a later analysis. Cytomegalovirus status was reported to be diagnosed by the classifier with high specificity and sensitivity in both the original and validation cohorts. A later analysis found that most CMV-associated TCR beta chains appeared HLA-restricted, with HLA associations seemingly driven largely by CMV exposure. According to the authors, the approach could potentially be generalized to other disease states and immunological phenotypes. CMV serostatus was the only immune exposure information available for the cohort. In vitro tests confirmed that a few of the cytomegalovirus-associated TCR beta chains recognize cytomegalovirus antigens. In a later analysis, several top co-occurrence clusters were reported to appear linked to parvovirus B19, influenza, CMV and Epstein-Barr virus. According to a later genetic analysis, donors in an Asian-associated ancestry cluster had fewer N-insertions in productive TCRs than the approximately 700-donor mean. In a later analysis, TCR association rates were found to vary across HLA loci, with the most associated TCRs seen for DRB1 alleles and the fewest for HLA-C alleles. When HLA alleles, especially DR and DQ, strongly co-occurred, TCR associations were difficult to assign to individual alleles. In a later genetic analysis, a missense DCLRE1C variant was associated with V-gene and J-gene trimming of TCR beta chains, and the association was replicated in an independent cohort. A further reported finding was that TCR beta sequences accurately predicted the HLA-A and HLA-B alleles for most subjects in the first cohort. The presence/absence analyses assumed that sequencing depth was roughly uniform across donors, and that assumption may not be true. The earlier analysis of around 600 of the donors excluded approximately 17 rarely observed V segments, including chromosome 9 orphons, because counts were too low. Because the 87-base-pair reads could not distinguish some IMGT-functional V segments, including TRBV6-2 and TRBV6-3, those segments were excluded. A cluster of highly shared sequence variants was judged likely to represent a technical artifact of the sequencing pipeline.

Rearrangement joined TRBV27 to TRBJ2-3; the D gene is perhaps TRBD2, from 5 matching bases. The TCR was taken from a man in his forties in good health and CMV-seropositive. Sequencing was done on a sample of PBMCs. The CDR3 protein is CASSSPSRVGSLDTQYF. The DNA sequence is TGTGCCAGCAGTTCCCCTTCTCGGGTTGGGAGTTTGGATACGCAGTATTTT.